This TCR beta chain was profiled in a study of T cell responses to AZD1222 COVID-19 vaccine. General study results and limits: Donors were chiefly white British, with a greater number of females, and clonal diversity was perhaps underestimated. Per reports, nearly half of all spike-specific TCRs target regions that are unmutated in variants.

Repertoires were generated with immunoSEQ multiplex PCR, while TCRdb's copy carries only in-frame clones and drops some. The top ten hold less than 1.2% of the sample, which has over 150,000 clones, around 93% seen once. About this clone: Its antigen is undetermined.

This CDR3 is 14 amino acids long. V was clipped by 6 bases and J by 2 bases, with 13 bases between them. Germline-derived CDR1 and CDR2 are MNHEY and SVGAGI. The J gene is TRBJ1-2, the V gene TRBV6-5, with no clear D. The sequence derives from an adult who received the AZD1222 COVID-19 vaccine. Sequencing was performed on peripheral blood, taken 28 days after the second AZD1222 dose. CDR3 sequence: CASSSGLGNYGYTF. CDR3 nucleotide sequence: TGTGCCAGCAGCTCCGGCCTCGGGAACTATGGCTACACCTTC.